This T cell receptor (beta chain) emerged from a study of cytomegalovirus exposure and HLA in healthy donors. The study, taken as a whole, reports: An assumption of roughly uniform sequencing depth across donors underlay the presence/absence analyses. When a later analysis was performed, an Asian-associated ancestry cluster reportedly had fewer N-insertions than the roughly 700-donor mean.

As for the donors, each was a healthy bone marrow donor. Concerning this clone: Its antigen remains unidentified.

The PCR used 60 Vbeta and 13 Jbeta primers. TCRdb keeps only in-frame clones here, not all; method: immunoSEQ multiplex PCR. The sample table sets out about 64,000 clones. Specimen: PBMCs. This clonotype was obtained from a woman younger than 35 in good health and CMV-seronegative.

CDR3 amino acids: CASSRRTDTYEQYF. The CDR3 bases are TGTGCCAGCAGCCGACGGACAGATACCTACGAGCAGTACTTC. V is TRBV4-2 and J is TRBJ2-7, with a possible D match to TRBD1 (6 bases). Germline values: CDR1 LGHNA, CDR2 YNFKEQ. The CDR3 has 14 amino acids. The V end was cut by 4 bases, the J end by 2 bases, with 12 bases between.